This T cell receptor (beta chain) was observed in a study of TIL therapy for anti-PD-1-resistant metastatic lung cancer. Specified time point: pre-treatment sample, taken before nivolumab and TIL therapy. The libraries were made with immunoSEQ v3. Sequencing used immunoSEQ multiplex PCR; TCRdb keeps in-frame clones, though not all of them. The repertoire holds over 20,000 clones, with 78% as singletons. The ends were cut back, 1 base at V and 4 bases at J, with 10 bases in the middle. Germline V gene sequence: CDR1 SEHNR, CDR2 FQNEAQ (reference sequence). The CDR3 sequence is 14 residues long. This clone has only a few counts.

The chain couples TRBV7-9 to TRBJ1-1, with a tentative D call TRBD1 (6 bases). This clonotype was obtained from a person aged 25-85 years with non-small cell lung cancer. The material sequenced was blood, taken at baseline. CDR3 amino acids: CASSLEGGATEAFF. The CDR3 DNA reads TGTGCCAGCAGCTTAGAGGGGGGTGCCACTGAAGCTTTCTTT.